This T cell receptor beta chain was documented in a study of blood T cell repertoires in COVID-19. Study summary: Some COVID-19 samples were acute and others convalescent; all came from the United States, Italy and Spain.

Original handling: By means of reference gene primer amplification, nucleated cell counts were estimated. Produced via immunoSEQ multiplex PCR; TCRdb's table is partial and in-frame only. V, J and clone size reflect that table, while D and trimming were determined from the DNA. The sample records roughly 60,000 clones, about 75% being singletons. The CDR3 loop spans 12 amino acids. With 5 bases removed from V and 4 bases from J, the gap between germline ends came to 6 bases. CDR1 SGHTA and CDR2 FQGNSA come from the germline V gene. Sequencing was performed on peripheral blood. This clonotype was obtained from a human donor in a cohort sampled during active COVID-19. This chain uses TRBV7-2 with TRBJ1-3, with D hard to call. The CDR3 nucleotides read TGTGCCAGCAGCCTCAGGGGAAACACCATATATTTT. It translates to CASSLRGNTIYF.